Each of the 22 T cell receptor beta chains below was sequenced from the same sample in a study of cytomegalovirus exposure and HLA in healthy donors. Assay: immunoSEQ multiplex PCR; the TCRdb copy retains only in-frame clones and omits some. The sample lists approximately 220,000 clones; 75% to 95% were seen once. Sequencing used PBMCs. The receptor source for this set is a woman under 30 in good health and CMV-seronegative.

A word on this clone: The same CDR3 arises from other DNA sequences in this sample as well. This chain uses TRBV10-3 with TRBJ2-3; 8 nucleotides match TRBD2. In germline, CDR1 is ENHRY, CDR2 SYGVKD. The CDR3 spans 15 residues. V lost 2 bases to trimming and J lost 0 bases; unmatched junction nucleotides: 1. Written as DNA, the CDR3 is TGTGCCATCAGTGAGACTAGCGGCAGCACAGATACGCAGTATTTT. This codes for CAISETSGSTDTQYF.

The chain links TRBV4-1 to TRBJ2-1, with TRBD1 as a possible D gene (8 bases). The CDR3 contains 17 residues. The germline V gene encodes CDR1 MGHRA and CDR2 YSYEKL. The V end lost 0 bases, the J end lost 6 bases, and 18 bases lay between the germline ends. CDR3 loop: CASSQERGGTGLNEQFF. The CDR3 DNA sequence: TGCGCCAGCAGCCAAGAAAGGGGGGGGACAGGCCTCAATGAGCAGTTCTTC.

The chain employs TRBV5-1 and TRBJ2-1; D gene uncertain. V lost 5 bases and J lost 6, with 9 bases in between. The CDR3 has 12 residues. The germline V gene encodes CDR1 SGHRS and CDR2 YFSETQ. This CDR3 is CASRPPSNEQFF. The CDR3 DNA is TGCGCCAGCAGGCCCCCTAGCAATGAGCAGTTCTTC.

The chain recombines TRBV6-6 with TRBJ2-7, with 10 positions matching TRBD1. Germline CDR1 MNHNY, CDR2 SVGAGI (reference sequence). The CDR3 sequence is 15 residues long. Losses at the gene ends were 5 bases for V and 4 bases for J; bases not matched to a gene: 8. CDR3 bases: TGTGCCAGCAGTCCCCGAGGGACAGGGGAATACGAGCAGTACTTC. Protein product: CASSPRGTGEYEQYF.

The rearrangement uses TRBV6-6 and TRBJ2-7, with TRBD1 matching 8 bases. This CDR3 is 15 amino acids long. Germline V gene sequence: CDR1 MNHNY, CDR2 SVGAGI (reference sequence). J gave up 7 bases and V 6 bases, and 14 bases lay outside the gene matches. The CDR3 nucleotides read TGTGCCAGCAGCCTACCCGGACAGGGAATCGGGGAGCAGTACTTC. As protein: CASSLPGQGIGEQYF.

The table lists this clone with a few counts. This chain uses TRBV4-1 with TRBJ1-5; D not certain. Trimming removed 3 bases at V and 0 bases at J, with 15 bases between. CDR1 MGHRA and CDR2 YSYEKL come from the germline V gene. This CDR3 contains 17 residues. In DNA, the CDR3 is TGCGCCAGCAGCCAGAGGGCCGGGGATCATAGCAATCAGCCCCAGCATTTT. As protein: CASSQRAGDHSNQPQHF.

The V call is TRBV27, the J call TRBJ2-7; 10 nucleotides match TRBD1. The CDR3 is 14 amino acids. The J segment lost 7 bases and the V segment lost 3 bases, leaving 6 bases of the junction unmatched. Germline CDR1 and CDR2: MNHEY and SMNVEV (reference sequence). This CDR3 is CASSFGTGEREQYF. Written as DNA, the CDR3 is TGTGCCAGCAGTTTCGGGACAGGGGAGAGGGAGCAGTACTTC.

The chain has TRBV5-1 and TRBJ2-1, with D unresolved. The CDR3 covers 15 residues. CDR1 SGHRS and CDR2 YFSETQ come from the germline V gene. V was clipped by 0 bases and J by 4 bases, with 11 bases between them. The CDR3 protein is CASSLVAETYNEQFF. CDR3 DNA: TGCGCCAGCAGCTTGGTGGCGGAAACTTACAATGAGCAGTTCTTC.

Written as DNA, the CDR3 is TGTGCCACTAGGGACAGCCGAAGCAATCAGCCCCAGCATTTT. This translates into CATRDSRSNQPQHF. This chain uses TRBV19 with TRBJ1-5; 7 bases map to TRBD1. The CDR3 covers 14 residues. Germline lookup yields CDR1 LNHDA and CDR2 SQIVND (reference sequence). Unmatched junction bases numbered 7, after V lost 10 bases and J lost 1 base.

This sequence joins TRBV14 and TRBJ2-7; 13 bases agree with TRBD2. Germline loops: CDR1 SGHDN, CDR2 FVKESK. Trimming cost V 2 bases and J 7 bases; bases outside gene matches: 8. The CDR3 runs 16 residues. CDR3 sequence reads: CASSQPGLAGVGEQYF. The CDR3 DNA is TGTGCCAGCAGCCAACCCGGACTAGCGGGAGTCGGTGAGCAGTACTTC.

The chain carries TRBV11-2 and TRBJ2-7; D possibly corresponds to TRBD2 (5 bases). This CDR3 has 16 amino acids. Per germline, CDR1 SGHAT and CDR2 FQNNGV. V lost 4 bases and J 2 bases, leaving 18 bases between the germline ends. The CDR3 DNA sequence: TGTGCCAGCAGCTGGACCGGGGAATTGTTAACCTACGAGCAGTACTTC. This sequence encodes CASSWTGELLTYEQYF. The entire variable domain, with the rest obtained from reference TRBV11-2 and TRBJ2-7, is as follows: EAGVAQSPRYKIIEKRQSVAFWCNPISGHATLYWYQQILGQGPKLLIQFQNNGVVDDSQLPKDRFSAERLKGVDSTLKIQPAKLEDSAVYLCASSWTGELLTYEQYFGPGTRLTVT.

J is TRBJ2-7 and V is TRBV30; 7 nucleotides agree with TRBD1. J was trimmed by 4 bases and V by 2 bases; bases with no gene match: 8. There are 14 residues in the CDR3. Germline V CDR1 and CDR2: GTSNPN, SVGIG (reference sequence). As DNA, the CDR3 is TGTGCCTGGAGTTCGGGACAGCAAAGATACGAGCAGTACTTC. Protein product: CAWSSGQQRYEQYF.

This chain uses TRBV9 with TRBJ2-7; 9 nucleotides align to TRBD2. Germline V gene sequence: CDR1 SGDLS, CDR2 YYNGEE. After removal of 0 bases from V and 3 bases from J, the junction contained 4 bases not matched to a gene. The CDR3 runs 15 residues. The CDR3 here is CASSVAAGGGYEQYF. Here the CDR3 DNA reads TGTGCCAGCAGCGTAGCTGCGGGAGGGGGCTACGAGCAGTACTTC.

The gene calls are TRBV19 and TRBJ1-2; D is undetermined. V was trimmed by 5 bases and J by 1 base, leaving 5 bases between them. The CDR3 contains 12 residues. The germline V gene encodes CDR1 LNHDA and CDR2 SQIVND (reference sequence). The DNA for the CDR3 is TGTGCCAGTAGTTTCAGTAACTATGGCTACACCTTC. This translates into CASSFSNYGYTF. Looking up the rest from reference TRBV19 and TRBJ1-2 gives the full variable domain: DGGITQSPKYLFRKEGQNVTLSCEQNLNHDAMYWYRQDPGQGLRLIYYSQIVNDFQKGDIAEGYSVSREKKESFPLTVTSAQKNPTAFYLCASSFSNYGYTFGSGTRLTVV.

The chain links TRBV5-1 to TRBJ2-3; D gene ambiguous. This CDR3 has 14 amino acids. V was cut by 5 bases and J by 1 base, with 11 bases left in between. Germline values: CDR1 SGHRS, CDR2 YFSETQ. CDR3 sequence: CASSSSSGTDTQYF. In nucleotides, the CDR3 is TGCGCCAGCAGTTCAAGCTCCGGCACAGATACGCAGTATTTT.

This clone was found a few times. The V gene is TRBV30, the J gene TRBJ1-2, with a possible D match to TRBD1 (6 bases). Per the germline V gene, CDR1 is GTSNPN and CDR2 is SVGIG (reference sequence). The CDR3 covers 12 residues. Between the trimmed V and J ends, which lost 8 bases and 10 bases, there was a span of 20 bases. CDR3: CARSGFQGPYTF. The CDR3 region has the DNA TGTGCCCGATCCGGGTTCCAGGGGCCCTACACCTTC.

This chain links TRBV27 with TRBJ2-7, with 11 bases identical to TRBD2. The germline gives CDR1 MNHEY, CDR2 SMNVEV (reference sequence). The V segment lost 5 bases and the J segment 1 base; nucleotides outside the gene matches: 7. This CDR3 is 16 amino acids long. CDR3 protein: CASSPLTSGRSYEQYF. In DNA form, the CDR3 reads TGTGCCAGCAGTCCCCTCACTAGCGGGAGATCCTACGAGCAGTACTTC.

The V and J genes are TRBV28 and TRBJ1-4, with 7 bases that match TRBD1. Germline-derived CDR1 and CDR2 are MDHEN and SYDVKM. V was clipped by 5 bases and J by 4 bases; unmatched bases: 7. The CDR3 spans 15 residues. CDR3 sequence: CASSRQGPGNEKLFF. The DNA of the CDR3 is TGTGCCAGCAGTCGACAGGGACCGGGTAATGAAAAACTGTTTTTT.

The chain uses TRBV28 and TRBJ2-1; TRBD1 aligns across 10 bases. This CDR3 region has 16 residues. Germline CDR1 reads MDHEN; CDR2 reads SYDVKM. Trimming removed 2 bases from V and 4 bases from J; junction bases left unmatched: 5. The DNA of the CDR3 is TGTGCCAGCAGTTTACTCGGACAGGGGGTTTACAATGAGCAGTTCTTC. This gives the protein CASSLLGQGVYNEQFF. Full variable domain (remainder filled in from reference TRBV28 and TRBJ2-1): DVKVTQSSRYLVKRTGEKVFLECVQDMDHENMFWYRQDPGLGLRLIYFSYDVKMKEKGDIPEGYSVSREKKERFSLILESASTNQTSMYLCASSLLGQGVYNEQFFGPGTRLTVL.

This chain joins TRBV7-9 and TRBJ2-7, with 14 bases that match TRBD2. Losses at the gene ends were 0 bases for V and 1 base for J; bases not matched to a gene: 5. CDR1 SEHNR and CDR2 FQNEAQ come from the germline V gene (reference sequence). This CDR3 is 18 amino acids long. For the CDR3, the DNA is TGTGCCAGCAGCTTAGCGGGGCGACTAGCGGGAGGGTCCTACGAGCAGTACTTC. This codes for CASSLAGRLAGGSYEQYF.

V and J are TRBV30 and TRBJ1-5; tentative D call: TRBD1 (5 bases). The CDR3 totals 13 residues. Germline values: CDR1 GTSNPN, CDR2 SVGIG (reference sequence). V gave up 5 bases and J gave up 6 bases, with 14 bases separating them. In DNA form, the CDR3 reads TGTGCCTGGGCGACGGGACTGCGTCAGCCCCAGCATTTT. It specifies CAWATGLRQPQHF.

This clone was detected only once. V usage is TRBV18 and J usage is TRBJ1-4; D is unclear. Germline V gene data show CDR1 as KGHSH and CDR2 as LQKENI. The CDR3 extends over 14 amino acids. The V end was cut by 3 bases, the J end by 0 bases, with 5 bases between. The CDR3 DNA follows: TGTGCCAGCTCACCGGGAGCAACTAATGAAAAACTGTTTTTT. Translated, it gives CASSPGATNEKLFF.